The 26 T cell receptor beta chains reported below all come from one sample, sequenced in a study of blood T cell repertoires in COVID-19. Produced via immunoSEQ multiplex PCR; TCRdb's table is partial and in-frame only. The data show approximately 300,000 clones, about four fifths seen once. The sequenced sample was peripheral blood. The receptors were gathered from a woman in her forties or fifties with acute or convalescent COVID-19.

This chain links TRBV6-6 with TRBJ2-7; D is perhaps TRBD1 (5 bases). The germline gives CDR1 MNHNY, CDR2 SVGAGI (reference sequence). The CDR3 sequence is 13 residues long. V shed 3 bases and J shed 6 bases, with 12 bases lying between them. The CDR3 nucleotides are TGTGCCAGCAGTTATGCCAGGGTGTCCGAGCAGTACTTC. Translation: CASSYARVSEQYF.

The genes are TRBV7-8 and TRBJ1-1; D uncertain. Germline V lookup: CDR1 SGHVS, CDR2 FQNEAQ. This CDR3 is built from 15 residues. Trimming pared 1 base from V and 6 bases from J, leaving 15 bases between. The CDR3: CASSLVPGGRSEAFF. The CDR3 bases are TGTGCCAGCAGCTTAGTTCCAGGTGGGCGTTCTGAAGCTTTCTTT.

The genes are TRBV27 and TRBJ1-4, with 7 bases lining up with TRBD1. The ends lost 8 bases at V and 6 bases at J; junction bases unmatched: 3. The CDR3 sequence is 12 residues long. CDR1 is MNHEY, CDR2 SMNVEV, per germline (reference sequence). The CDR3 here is CASRRGDEKLFF. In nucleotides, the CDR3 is TGTGCCAGCCGCAGGGGGGATGAAAAACTGTTTTTT.

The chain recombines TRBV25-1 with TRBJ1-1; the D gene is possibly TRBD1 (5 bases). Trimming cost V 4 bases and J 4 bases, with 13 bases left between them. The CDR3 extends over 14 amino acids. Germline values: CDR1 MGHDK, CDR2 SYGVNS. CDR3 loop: CASSGSQEGTEAFF. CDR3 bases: TGTGCCAGCAGTGGGTCACAGGAGGGCACTGAAGCTTTCTTT.

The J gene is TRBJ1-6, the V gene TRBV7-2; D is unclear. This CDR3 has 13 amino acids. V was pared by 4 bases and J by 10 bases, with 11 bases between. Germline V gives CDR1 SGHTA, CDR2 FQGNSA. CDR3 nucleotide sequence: TGTGCCAGCAGCTCGGCCTTGGGCTCACCCCTCCACTTT. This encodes CASSSALGSPLHF. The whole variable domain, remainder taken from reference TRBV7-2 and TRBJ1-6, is GAGVSQSPSNKVTEKGKDVELRCDPISGHTALYWYRQSLGQGLEFLIYFQGNSAPDKSGLPSDRFSAERTGGSVSTLTIQRTQQEDSAVYLCASSSALGSPLHFGNGTRLTVT.

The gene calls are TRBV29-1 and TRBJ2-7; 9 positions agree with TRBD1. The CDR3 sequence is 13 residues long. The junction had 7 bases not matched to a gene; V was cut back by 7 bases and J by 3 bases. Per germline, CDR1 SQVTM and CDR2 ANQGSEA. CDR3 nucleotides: TGCAGCGCCGCCGGGACAGGGCTCTACGAGCAGTACTTC. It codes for CSAAGTGLYEQYF.

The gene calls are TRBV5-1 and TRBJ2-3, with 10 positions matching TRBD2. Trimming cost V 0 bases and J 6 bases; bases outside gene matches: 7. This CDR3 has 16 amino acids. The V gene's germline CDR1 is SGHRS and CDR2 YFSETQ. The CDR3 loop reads CASSLATSGGVDTQYF. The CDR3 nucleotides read TGCGCCAGCAGCTTGGCAACCAGCGGGGGGGTGGATACGCAGTATTTT.

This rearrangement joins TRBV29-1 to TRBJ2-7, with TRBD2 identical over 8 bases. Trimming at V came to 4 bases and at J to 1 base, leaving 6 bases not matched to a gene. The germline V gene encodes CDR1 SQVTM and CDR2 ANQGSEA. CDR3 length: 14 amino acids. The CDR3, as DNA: TGCAGCGTTGTTAGCGGGACTGGGTCCTACGAGCAGTACTTC. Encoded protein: CSVVSGTGSYEQYF.

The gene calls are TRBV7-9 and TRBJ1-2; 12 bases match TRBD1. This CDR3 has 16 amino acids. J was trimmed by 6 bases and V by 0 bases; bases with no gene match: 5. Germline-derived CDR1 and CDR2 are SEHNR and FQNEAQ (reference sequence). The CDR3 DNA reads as TGTGCCAGCAGCTTAGCCGGGACAGGGGGCAAGGATGGCTACACCTTC. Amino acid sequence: CASSLAGTGGKDGYTF.

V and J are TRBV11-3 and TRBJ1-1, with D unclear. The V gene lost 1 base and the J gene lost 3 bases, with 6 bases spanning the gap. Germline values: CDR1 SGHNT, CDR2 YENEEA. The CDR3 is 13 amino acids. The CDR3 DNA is TGTGCCAGCAGCTTAGGGCAGGACACTGAAGCTTTCTTT. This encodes CASSLGQDTEAFF.

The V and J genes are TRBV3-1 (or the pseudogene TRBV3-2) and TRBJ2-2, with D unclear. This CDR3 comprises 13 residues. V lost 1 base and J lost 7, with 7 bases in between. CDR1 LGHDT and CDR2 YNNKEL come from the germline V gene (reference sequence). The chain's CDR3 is CASSQVESGELFF. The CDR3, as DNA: TGTGCCAGCAGCCAAGTCGAGAGCGGGGAGCTGTTTTTT.

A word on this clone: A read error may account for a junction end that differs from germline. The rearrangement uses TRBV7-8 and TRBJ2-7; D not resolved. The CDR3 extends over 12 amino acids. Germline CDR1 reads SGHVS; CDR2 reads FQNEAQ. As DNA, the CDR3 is TGTGCCAGCAGCTCGCTATCCTCCGAGCAGTACTTC. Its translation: CASSSLSSEQYF. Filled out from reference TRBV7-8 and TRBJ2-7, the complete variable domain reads GAGVSQSPRYKVAKRGQDVALRCDPISGHVSLFWYQQALGQGPEFLTYFQNEAQLDKSGLPSDRFFAERPEGSVSTLKIQRTQQEDSAVYLCASSSLSSEQYFGPGTRLTVT.

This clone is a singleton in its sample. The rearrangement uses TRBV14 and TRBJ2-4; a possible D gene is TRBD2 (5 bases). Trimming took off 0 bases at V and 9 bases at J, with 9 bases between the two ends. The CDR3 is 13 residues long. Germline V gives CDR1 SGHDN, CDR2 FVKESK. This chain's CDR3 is CASSQDSSTIQYF. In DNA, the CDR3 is TGTGCCAGCAGCCAAGATTCTAGCACCATTCAGTACTTC.

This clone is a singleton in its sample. The CDR3 bases are TGTGCCAGCAGTCGGGGGACTGGGGACGAGCAGTACTTC. This gives the protein CASSRGTGDEQYF. V and J are TRBV9 and TRBJ2-7; D may be TRBD2 (6 bases). This CDR3 is 13 amino acids long. Germline lookup yields CDR1 SGDLS and CDR2 YYNGEE. V lost 5 bases and J 5 bases, leaving 14 bases between the germline ends.

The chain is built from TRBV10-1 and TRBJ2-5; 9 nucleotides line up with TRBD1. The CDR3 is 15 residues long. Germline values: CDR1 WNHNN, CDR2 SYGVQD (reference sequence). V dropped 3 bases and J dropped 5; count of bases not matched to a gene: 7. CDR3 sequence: CASSDLTGGKETQYF. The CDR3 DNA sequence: TGCGCCAGCAGTGACCTGACAGGGGGAAAGGAGACCCAGTACTTC.

CDR3 bases: TGTGCCAGCAGCTTAAGCCAGGGAAATGAAAAACTGTTTTTT. Residues: CASSLSQGNEKLFF. The V gene is TRBV7-2, the J gene TRBJ1-4; maybe TRBD1 (5 bases). This CDR3 is built from 14 residues. V was pared by 2 bases and J by 5 bases, with 9 bases between. The V gene's germline CDR1 is SGHTA and CDR2 FQGNSA.

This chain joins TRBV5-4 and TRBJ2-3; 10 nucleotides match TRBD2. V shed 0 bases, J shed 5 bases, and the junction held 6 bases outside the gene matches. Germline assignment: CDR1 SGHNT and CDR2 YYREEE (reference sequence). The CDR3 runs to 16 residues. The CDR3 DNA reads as TGTGCCAGCAGCTTGGATCTAGCGGGAGTGGGAGATACGCAGTATTTT. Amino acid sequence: CASSLDLAGVGDTQYF.

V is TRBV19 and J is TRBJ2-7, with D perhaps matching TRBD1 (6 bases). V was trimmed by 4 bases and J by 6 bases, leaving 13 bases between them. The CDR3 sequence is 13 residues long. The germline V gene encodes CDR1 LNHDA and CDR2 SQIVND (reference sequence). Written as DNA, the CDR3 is TGTGCCAGTAGTAAGACCAGGGGTGGCGAGCAGTACGTC. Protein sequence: CASSKTRGGEQYV.

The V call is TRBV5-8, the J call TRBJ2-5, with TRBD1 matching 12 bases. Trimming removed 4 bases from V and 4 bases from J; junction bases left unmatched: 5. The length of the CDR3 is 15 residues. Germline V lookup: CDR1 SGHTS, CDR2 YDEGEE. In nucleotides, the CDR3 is TGTGCCAGCAGCCGGGACAGGGGGCCCCCAGAGACCCAGTACTTC. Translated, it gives CASSRDRGPPETQYF.

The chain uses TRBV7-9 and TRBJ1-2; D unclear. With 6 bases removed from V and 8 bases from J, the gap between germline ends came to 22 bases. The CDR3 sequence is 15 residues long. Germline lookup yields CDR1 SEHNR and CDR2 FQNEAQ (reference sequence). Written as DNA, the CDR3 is TGTGCCAGCAGTTCCACCCTCGGGAGGGAGGAAGGCTACACCTTC. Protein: CASSSTLGREEGYTF.

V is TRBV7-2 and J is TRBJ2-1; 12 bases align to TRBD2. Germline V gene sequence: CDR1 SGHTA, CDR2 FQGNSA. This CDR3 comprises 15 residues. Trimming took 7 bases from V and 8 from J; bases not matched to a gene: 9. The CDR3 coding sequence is TGTGCCAGCACCCAGACTAGCGGGAGTTTCGATGAGCAGTTCTTC. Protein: CASTQTSGSFDEQFF.

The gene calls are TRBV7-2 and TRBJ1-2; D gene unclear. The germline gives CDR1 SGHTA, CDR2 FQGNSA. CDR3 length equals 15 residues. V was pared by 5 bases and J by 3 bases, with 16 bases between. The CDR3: CASSKTLASDYGYTF. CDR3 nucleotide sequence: TGTGCCAGCAGCAAGACTCTAGCCTCGGACTATGGCTACACCTTC.

This CDR3 reads CASSLGGEGYEQYV. CDR3 nucleotide sequence: TGTGCCAGCAGTTTAGGGGGGGAGGGGTACGAGCAGTACGTC. V is TRBV28 and J is TRBJ2-7, with 7 bases lining up with TRBD2. The CDR3 consists of 14 residues. The V gene's germline CDR1 is MDHEN and CDR2 SYDVKM. The junction had 5 bases not matched to a gene; V was cut back by 2 bases and J by 4 bases.

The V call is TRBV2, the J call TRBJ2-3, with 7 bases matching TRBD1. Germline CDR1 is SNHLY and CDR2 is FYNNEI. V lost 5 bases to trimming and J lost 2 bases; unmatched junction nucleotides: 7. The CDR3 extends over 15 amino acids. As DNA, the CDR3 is TGTGCCAGCAGTCGAGACAGGGTAGCCACAGATACGCAGTATTTT. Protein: CASSRDRVATDTQYF.

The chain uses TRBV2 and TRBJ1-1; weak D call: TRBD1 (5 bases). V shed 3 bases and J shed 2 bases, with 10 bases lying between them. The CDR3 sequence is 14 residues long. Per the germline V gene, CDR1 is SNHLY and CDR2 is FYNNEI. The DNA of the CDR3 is TGTGCCAGCAGTGACGGGCAGGGAAACACTGAAGCTTTCTTT. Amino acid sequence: CASSDGQGNTEAFF.

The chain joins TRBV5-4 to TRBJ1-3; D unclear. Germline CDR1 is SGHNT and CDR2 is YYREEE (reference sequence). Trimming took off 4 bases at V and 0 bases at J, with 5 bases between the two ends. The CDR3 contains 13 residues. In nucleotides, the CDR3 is TGTGCCAGCAGCGAGAGCTCTGGAAACACCATATATTTT. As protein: CASSESSGNTIYF. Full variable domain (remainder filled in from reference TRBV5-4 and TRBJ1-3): ETGVTQSPTHLIKTRGQQVTLRCSSQSGHNTVSWYQQALGQGPQFIFQYYREEENGRGNFPPRFSGLQFPNYSSELNVNALELDDSALYLCASSESSGNTIYFGEGSWLTVV.